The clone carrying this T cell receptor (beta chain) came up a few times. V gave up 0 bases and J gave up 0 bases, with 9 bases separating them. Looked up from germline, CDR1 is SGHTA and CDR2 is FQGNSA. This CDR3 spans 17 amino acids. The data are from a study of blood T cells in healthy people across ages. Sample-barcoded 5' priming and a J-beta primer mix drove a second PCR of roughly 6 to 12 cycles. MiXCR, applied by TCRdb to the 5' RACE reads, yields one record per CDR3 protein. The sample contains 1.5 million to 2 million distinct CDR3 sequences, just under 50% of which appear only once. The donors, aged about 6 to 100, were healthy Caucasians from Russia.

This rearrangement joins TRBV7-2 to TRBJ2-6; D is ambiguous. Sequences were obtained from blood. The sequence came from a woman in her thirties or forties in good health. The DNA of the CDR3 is TGTGCCAGCAGCTTAGCTGCTATCACCTCTGGGGCCAACGTCCTGACTTTC. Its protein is CASSLAAITSGANVLTF.